The 19 T cell receptor beta chains in this list originate from one sample, sequenced in a study of blood T cell repertoires in COVID-19. Sequenced by immunoSEQ multiplex PCR; TCRdb stores in-frame clones only, minus some. Altogether about 460,000 clones are present, 80% to 90% being singletons, with the ten largest covering approximately 8.3%. Sequences were obtained from PBMCs or T cells enriched from blood (not recorded which). The receptors originated from an older woman who had recovered from COVID-19.

The chain has TRBV7-9 and TRBJ2-7; TRBD1 agrees at 7 bases. The ends lost 1 base at V and 0 bases at J; junction bases unmatched: 6. CDR1 is SEHNR, CDR2 FQNEAQ, per germline (reference sequence). The length of the CDR3 is 16 residues. The CDR3 sequence: CASSLVATGSSYEQYF. Here the CDR3 DNA reads TGTGCCAGCAGCTTAGTCGCGACAGGGAGCTCCTACGAGCAGTACTTC.

The rearrangement links TRBV23-1 to TRBJ2-7; 10 nucleotides align to TRBD2. TRBV23-1 is an open reading frame whose function is uncertain. J was trimmed by 3 bases and V by 6 bases; bases with no gene match: 14. There are 17 residues in the CDR3. This CDR3 is CASSGPPLAGDDYEQYF. For the CDR3, the DNA is TGCGCCAGCAGCGGGCCCCCGCTAGCGGGGGATGACTACGAGCAGTACTTC.

The rearrangement uses TRBV30 and TRBJ2-2; TRBD2 matches 12 bases. There are 19 residues in the CDR3. The V segment lost 3 bases and the J segment 1 base; nucleotides outside the gene matches: 12. Per the germline V gene, CDR1 is GTSNPN and CDR2 is SVGIG (reference sequence). The CDR3 sequence is CAWSWKRLAGARNTGELFF. The DNA of the CDR3 is TGTGCCTGGAGCTGGAAGAGACTAGCGGGGGCTCGGAACACCGGGGAGCTGTTTTTT.

The V and J genes are TRBV11-2 and TRBJ2-5, with 7 bases lining up with TRBD1. This CDR3 is built from 18 residues. V shed 8 bases and J 3 bases; nucleotides not matched to a gene: 21. CDR1 is SGHAT and CDR2 is FQNNGV in the germline V gene. The DNA for the CDR3 is TGTGCCAGCTACTCGTTTAGCGCGGGTTACAGGGGAGAAGAGACCCAGTACTTC. This sequence encodes CASYSFSAGYRGEETQYF.

The rearrangement uses TRBV7-2 and TRBJ1-2; 9 bases map to TRBD1. The CDR3 extends over 17 amino acids. Losses at the gene ends were 3 bases for V and 0 bases for J; bases not matched to a gene: 8. CDR1 and CDR2 (germline): SGHTA, FQGNSA. CDR3 DNA: TGTGCCAGCAGCTTCACCGGGACAGGGATAGCTAACTATGGCTACACCTTC. It codes for CASSFTGTGIANYGYTF.

This sequence joins TRBV4-1 and TRBJ2-2; D might be TRBD2 (7 bases). This CDR3 region has 17 residues. V gave up 3 bases and J gave up 2 bases, with 16 bases separating them. Germline assignment: CDR1 MGHRA and CDR2 YSYEKL. This chain's CDR3 is CASSQGAKRGNTGELFF. CDR3 DNA: TGCGCCAGCAGCCAGGGGGCCAAGCGGGGCAACACCGGGGAGCTGTTTTTT.

The CDR3 region is CAIKPGTPDNSPLHF. CDR3 sequence (DNA): TGTGCCATCAAGCCCGGGACTCCCGATAATTCACCCCTCCACTTT. V is TRBV10-3 and J is TRBJ1-6, with D possibly matching TRBD1 (5 bases). The CDR3 extends over 15 amino acids. CDR1 and CDR2 (germline): ENHRY, SYGVKD. V lost 7 bases and J 5 bases, leaving 15 bases between the germline ends.

The chain couples TRBV6-1 to TRBJ1-2, with 7 bases that match TRBD1. This CDR3 is built from 15 residues. With V trimmed by 2 bases and J by 7 bases, 10 bases remained unmatched. Germline assignment: CDR1 MNHNS and CDR2 SASEGT. The CDR3 bases are TGTGCCAGCAGTGAATGGGTTGGACAGGTCTCTGGCTACACCTTC. Its translation is CASSEWVGQVSGYTF.

V is TRBV3-1 (or the pseudogene TRBV3-2) and J is TRBJ1-2, with D unclear. Trimming shortened V by 2 bases and J by 0 bases, and 4 bases separated the two germline ends. Germline lookup yields CDR1 LGHDT and CDR2 YNNKEL (reference sequence). This CDR3 has 13 residues. The CDR3 sequence: CASSQQSNYGYTF. The CDR3, as DNA: TGTGCCAGCAGCCAACAGTCTAACTATGGCTACACCTTC.

CDR3 in amino acids: CSASSRASYEQYV. CDR3 in DNA: TGCAGTGCTAGTAGCAGGGCCTCCTACGAGCAGTACGTC. The chain has TRBV20-1 and TRBJ2-7, with D possibly being TRBD1 (5 bases). V shed 3 bases and J shed 0 bases, with 9 bases lying between them. The CDR3 covers 13 residues. Germline CDR1 DFQATT, CDR2 SNEGSKA (reference sequence).

The chain uses TRBV5-1 and TRBJ2-1; 8 positions match TRBD2. The CDR3 contains 15 residues. The germline CDR1 and CDR2 sequences are SGHRS and YFSETQ. V lost 4 bases and J lost 6; bases outside the gene matches: 9. Written as DNA, the CDR3 is TGCGCCAGCAGCCTGGGACTAGGTGTTGGCAATGAGCAGTTCTTC. Its protein is CASSLGLGVGNEQFF.

The rearrangement uses TRBV18 and TRBJ1-3; possibly TRBD1 for D (5 bases). Trimming cost V 3 bases and J 2 bases, with 14 bases left between them. Germline assignment: CDR1 KGHSH and CDR2 LQKENI. This CDR3 has 16 residues. CDR3 DNA: TGTGCCAGCTCACCCGCAGGGCTTTTCACTGGAAACACCATATATTTT. This encodes CASSPAGLFTGNTIYF.

The chain carries TRBV6-4 and TRBJ1-4; 7 nucleotides agree with TRBD1. The CDR3 extends over 16 amino acids. J was trimmed by 3 bases and V by 7 bases; bases with no gene match: 11. Germline-derived CDR1 and CDR2 are MRHNA and SNTAGT. CDR3 nucleotide sequence: TGTGCCAGCAATGAGGTTGGACAGGCCCCTAATGAAAAACTGTTTTTT. It encodes CASNEVGQAPNEKLFF.

With regard to this clone: Other DNA sequences of this sample code for an identical CDR3. The chain employs TRBV11-2 and TRBJ1-1; D remains unclear. V was shortened by 1 base and J by 0 bases, with 9 bases between the two germline ends. This CDR3 contains 15 residues. Germline values: CDR1 SGHAT, CDR2 FQNNGV. CDR3 nucleotide sequence: TGTGCCAGCAGCTTAGGGTCAGGAATGAACACTGAAGCTTTCTTT. This encodes CASSLGSGMNTEAFF.

The chain joins TRBV14 to TRBJ2-2; 7 bases are a match to TRBD1. The J segment lost 1 base and the V segment lost 1 base, leaving 0 bases of the junction unmatched. The CDR3 has 15 amino acids. The germline V gene encodes CDR1 SGHDN and CDR2 FVKESK. The CDR3 region has the DNA TGTGCCAGCAGCCAAGGACAGGGGAACACCGGGGAGCTGTTTTTT. Encoded protein: CASSQGQGNTGELFF.

This clone was detected once. The CDR3 DNA sequence: TGTGCCAGCAGCTACGGGACAGACTATGGCTACACCTTC. As protein: CASSYGTDYGYTF. The chain couples TRBV13 to TRBJ1-2, with TRBD1 matching 7 bases. Germline V lookup: CDR1 PRHDT, CDR2 FYEKMQ (reference sequence). CDR3 length: 13 amino acids. After removal of 4 bases from V and 3 bases from J, the junction contained 2 bases not matched to a gene.

The chain uses TRBV4-1 and TRBJ2-3; D is undetermined. Trimming stripped 8 bases from V and 1 base from J, with 10 bases between. Germline CDR1 is MGHRA and CDR2 is YSYEKL. CDR3 length equals 13 residues. Here the CDR3 reads CASRKPGTDTQYF. CDR3 DNA sequence: TGCGCCAGCCGCAAACCGGGCACAGATACGCAGTATTTT.

This chain links TRBV5-1 with TRBJ2-2; 8 positions match TRBD1. CDR3 length: 15 residues. Germline CDR1 SGHRS, CDR2 YFSETQ. The V segment lost 3 bases and the J segment 1 base; nucleotides outside the gene matches: 2. The CDR3 DNA reads TGCGCCAGCAGCTCGACAGGGGAGAACACCGGGGAGCTGTTTTTT. This gives the protein CASSSTGENTGELFF.

CDR3 residues: CAIRGGTNEKLFF. The CDR3 DNA follows: TGTGCCATCAGGGGGGGGACTAATGAAAAACTGTTTTTT. The chain has TRBV10-3 and TRBJ1-4; tentatively, D is TRBD1 (5 bases). V dropped 6 bases and J dropped 2 bases, with 7 bases sitting between them. This CDR3 contains 13 residues. Germline loops: CDR1 ENHRY, CDR2 SYGVKD.